The next 24 T cell receptor beta chains were all read from a single sample in a study of a mutant IDH1 vaccine in newly diagnosed glioma. The time point denotes: week 11, during vaccination. It was 300 ug of mutant IDH1 20-mer peptide that made up each vaccine dose, given with topical imiquimod. TCRdb's table, derived via immunoSEQ multiplex PCR, lists solely in-frame clones and lacks some. The top ten hold around 8.2% of the sample, which has some 25,000 clones, approximately 80% seen once. Their cognate antigens are unknown. This specimen consisted of PBMCs, obtained from a glioma patient whose treatment included an IDH1 peptide vaccine. Source of these receptors: a woman between 18 and 29 years old with glioma.

The V and J genes are TRBV5-6 and TRBJ2-2; 8 bases match TRBD1. The germline V gene encodes CDR1 SGHDT and CDR2 YYEEEE. Germline trimming cut 9 bases from V and 2 bases from J; bases unmatched to any gene: 6. The CDR3 spans 14 residues. The CDR3 loop reads CATRQGTNTGELFF. The CDR3 DNA reads TGTGCCACCCGACAGGGGACCAACACCGGGGAGCTGTTTTTT.

The CDR3 nucleotides read TGTGCCAGTAGTCTCTCCGGGACAGGACCTAAAAACATTCAGTACTTC. Translated: CASSLSGTGPKNIQYF. This sequence joins TRBV19 and TRBJ2-4, with 8 nucleotides matching TRBD1. The CDR3 spans 16 residues. Trimming cost V 5 bases and J 4 bases; bases outside gene matches: 10. Germline-derived CDR1 and CDR2 are LNHDA and SQIVND (reference sequence). Together with reference TRBV19 and TRBJ2-4, the CDR3 gives the full variable domain: DGGITQSPKYLFRKEGQNVTLSCEQNLNHDAMYWYRQDPGQGLRLIYYSQIVNDFQKGDIAEGYSVSREKKESFPLTVTSAQKNPTAFYLCASSLSGTGPKNIQYFGAGTRLSVL.

The chain recombines TRBV6-1 with TRBJ1-2; D unresolved. The CDR3 totals 13 residues. V gave up 4 bases and J gave up 5 bases, with 11 bases separating them. CDR1 is MNHNS and CDR2 is SASEGT in the germline V gene. Here the CDR3 DNA reads TGTGCCAGCAGTGTGGCCAGTCAGTATGGCTACACCTTC. Translating it yields CASSVASQYGYTF.

This chain joins TRBV29-1 and TRBJ2-1; D call uncertain. The CDR3 runs to 15 residues. Trimming took off 1 base at V and 4 bases at J, with 14 bases between the two ends. Looked up from germline, CDR1 is SQVTM and CDR2 is ANQGSEA. CDR3 amino acids: CSVEADRKMYNEQFF. The CDR3 nucleotides are TGCAGCGTTGAAGCCGATCGTAAGATGTACAATGAGCAGTTCTTC.

This sequence joins TRBV2 and TRBJ1-3; D ambiguous. Between the trimmed V and J ends, which lost 4 bases and 0 bases, there was a span of 7 bases. CDR1 is SNHLY, CDR2 FYNNEI, per germline. This CDR3 is built from 14 residues. The CDR3 DNA follows: TGTGCCAGCAGTGCGGGATTCTCTGGAAACACCATATATTTT. Protein product: CASSAGFSGNTIYF.

The rearrangement uses TRBV28 and TRBJ1-5; perhaps TRBD1 as D (5 bases). The germline CDR1 and CDR2 sequences are MDHEN and SYDVKM. Trimming cost V 4 bases and J 3 bases, with 10 bases left between them. The CDR3 spans 14 residues. Here the CDR3 DNA reads TGTGCCAGCAGTTCAGGGAGATACAATCAGCCCCAGCATTTT. It encodes CASSSGRYNQPQHF.

CDR3 loop: CATSTTSGRVNEQFF. The CDR3 DNA follows: TGTGCCACCAGCACGACTAGCGGGAGGGTCAATGAGCAGTTCTTC. This chain connects TRBV15 to TRBJ2-1; TRBD2 aligns across 14 bases. J lost 6 bases, V lost 4 bases, and 2 bases had no gene match. Germline loops: CDR1 LNHNV, CDR2 YYDKDF (reference sequence). The CDR3 has 15 residues. Supplemented by reference TRBV15 and TRBJ2-1, the full variable domain reads DAMVIQNPRYQVTQFGKPVTLSCSQTLNHNVMYWYQQKSSQAPKLLFHYYDKDFNNEADTPDNFQSRRPNTSFCFLDIRSPGLGDTAMYLCATSTTSGRVNEQFFGPGTRLTVL.

The chain employs TRBV5-4 and TRBJ2-6; maybe TRBD1 (6 bases). V was clipped by 3 bases and J by 3 bases, with 10 bases between them. Germline V gives CDR1 SGHNT, CDR2 YYREEE (reference sequence). This CDR3 comprises 15 residues. CDR3 sequence reads: CASSYDRIGANVLTF. The DNA of the CDR3 is TGTGCCAGCAGCTATGACAGGATTGGGGCCAACGTCCTGACTTTC.

V is TRBV5-1 and J is TRBJ1-5, with a tentative D call TRBD1 (6 bases). The CDR3 extends over 15 amino acids. Germline CDR1 SGHRS, CDR2 YFSETQ. V was cut by 4 bases and J by 7 bases, with 18 bases left in between. The CDR3 nucleotides read TGCGCCAGCAGCCAACAGGGAGGGGACGGGCAGCCCCAGCATTTT. Encoded protein: CASSQQGGDGQPQHF.

The gene calls are TRBV29-1 and TRBJ2-7; D is possibly TRBD2 (5 bases). V was pared by 6 bases and J by 0 bases, with 21 bases between. This CDR3 spans 16 amino acids. The germline V gene has CDR1 SQVTM and CDR2 ANQGSEA. The CDR3: CSVPKGLARRSYEQYF. DNA for the CDR3: TGCAGCGTGCCAAAGGGCCTAGCCCGTCGCTCCTACGAGCAGTACTTC.

The chain is built from TRBV28 and TRBJ1-5; 7 nucleotides line up with TRBD1. The CDR3 runs to 14 residues. J lost 6 bases, V lost 6 bases, and 8 bases had no gene match. The germline V gene has CDR1 MDHEN and CDR2 SYDVKM. CDR3 sequence: CASRTGQLFQPQHF. The DNA for the CDR3 is TGTGCCAGCAGGACGGGACAGTTATTTCAGCCCCAGCATTTT.

This clone has just one count. The chain is built from TRBV19 and TRBJ2-7; tentatively, D is TRBD2 (6 bases). Germline V gene data show CDR1 as LNHDA and CDR2 as SQIVND (reference sequence). The CDR3 has 15 residues. V was clipped by 6 bases and J by 2 bases, with 17 bases between them. The CDR3 loop is CASSAGPERAYEQYF. In nucleotides, the CDR3 is TGTGCCAGTAGCGCCGGCCCTGAGCGGGCCTACGAGCAGTACTTC.

This clone came up once. V usage is TRBV29-1 and J usage is TRBJ2-3; D is tentatively TRBD1 or TRBD2 (6 bases each). This CDR3 region has 15 residues. Germline assignment: CDR1 SQVTM and CDR2 ANQGSEA. V gave up 3 bases and J gave up 3 bases, with 16 bases separating them. CDR3 protein: CSVEGGRLATDTQYF. DNA for the CDR3: TGCAGCGTTGAGGGGGGCAGGCTGGCGACAGATACGCAGTATTTT.

This clone has only a few counts. The chain links TRBV7-3 to TRBJ1-1, with 7 positions matching TRBD1. Trimming cost V 4 bases and J 4 bases; bases outside gene matches: 3. Per the germline V gene, CDR1 is SGHTA and CDR2 is FQGTGA. The CDR3 length is 13 residues. The CDR3 DNA reads as TGTGCCAGCAGCTACCAGGGGGGCACTGAAGCTTTCTTT. This gives the protein CASSYQGGTEAFF.

J is TRBJ2-2 and V is TRBV4-1; D ambiguous. Trimming removed 0 bases from V and 6 bases from J, with 8 bases in between. The germline V gene encodes CDR1 MGHRA and CDR2 YSYEKL. The CDR3 consists of 14 residues. The CDR3 DNA follows: TGCGCCAGCAGCCAAGATTGGCAGTCCGGGGAGCTGTTTTTT. Amino acid sequence: CASSQDWQSGELFF.

This rearrangement joins TRBV19 to TRBJ1-5, with D perhaps matching TRBD1 (5 bases). Trimming stripped 2 bases from V and 3 bases from J, with 35 bases between. The CDR3 has 23 amino acids. Germline values: CDR1 LNHDA, CDR2 SQIVND (reference sequence). The CDR3 nucleotides are TGTGCCAGTAGTATAACGTTTCGCGAATATGGAAGCTGGGTACGCAGGGCCAATCAGCCCCAGCATTTT. Translating it yields CASSITFREYGSWVRRANQPQHF.

The chain combines TRBV4-2 with TRBJ2-7; 11 bases align to TRBD1. Per germline, CDR1 LGHNA and CDR2 YNFKEQ. The CDR3 length is 15 residues. With 1 base clipped from V and 3 bases from J, the junction kept 2 bases outside the gene matches. The CDR3 protein is CASSQAGTGGYEQYF. The CDR3 DNA reads as TGTGCCAGCAGCCAAGCTGGGACAGGGGGCTACGAGCAGTACTTC.

The rearrangement links TRBV2 to TRBJ1-2; D is unresolved. The germline V gene has CDR1 SNHLY and CDR2 FYNNEI. The length of the CDR3 is 12 residues. Trimming removed 0 bases from V and 8 bases from J, with 7 bases in between. The CDR3 bases are TGTGCCAGCAGTGAAGCAGCCGGGGGCTACACCTTC. This sequence encodes CASSEAAGGYTF. Supplemented by reference TRBV2 and TRBJ1-2, the full variable domain reads EPEVTQTPSHQVTQMGQEVILRCVPISNHLYFYWYRQILGQKVEFLVSFYNNEISEKSEIFDDQFSVERPDGSNFTLKIRSTKLEDSAMYFCASSEAAGGYTFGSGTRLTVV.

The sample holds a few counts of this clone. The rearrangement links TRBV25-1 to TRBJ1-6, with TRBD1 as a possible D gene (5 bases). The CDR3 contains 14 residues. Germline V gene sequence: CDR1 MGHDK, CDR2 SYGVNS. V was shortened by 1 base and J by 9 bases, with 10 bases between the two germline ends. The CDR3 nucleotides read TGTGCCAGCAGTGAATCGGCAGGGATTTCACCCCTCCACTTT. It translates to CASSESAGISPLHF.

The chain links TRBV29-1 to TRBJ2-1; a weak D match, TRBD2 (7 bases). V lost 4 bases and J 2 bases, leaving 18 bases between the germline ends. Germline loops: CDR1 SQVTM, CDR2 ANQGSEA. CDR3 length: 16 amino acids. DNA of the CDR3: TGCAGCGTTGTCGGGGGAGGGACAAATGCCTACAATGAGCAGTTCTTC. Translated: CSVVGGGTNAYNEQFF.

The chain has TRBV28 and TRBJ2-1; 8 bases are shared with TRBD1. Germline values: CDR1 MDHEN, CDR2 SYDVKM. With V trimmed by 5 bases and J by 8 bases, 8 bases remained unmatched. The CDR3 has 14 residues. The CDR3 DNA is TGTGCCAGCAGTCGAGCAGGGGGCGTTTATGAGCAGTTCTTC. It encodes CASSRAGGVYEQFF.

CDR3 sequence: CASSQDYEQYF. The CDR3 bases are TGTGCCAGCTCACAGGACTACGAGCAGTACTTC. The chain is built from TRBV18 and TRBJ2-7; D gene uncertain. Germline values: CDR1 KGHSH, CDR2 LQKENI. This CDR3 has 11 amino acids. Trimming shortened V by 4 bases and J by 3 bases, and 4 bases separated the two germline ends.

The DNA for the CDR3 is TGTGCCAGCAGTAAAGGACAGGGCTGGACTAGCGGGAGTTACGAGCAGTACTTC. It is translated as CASSKGQGWTSGSYEQYF. This chain joins TRBV27 and TRBJ2-7; TRBD2 agrees at 13 bases. Germline loops: CDR1 MNHEY, CDR2 SMNVEV (reference sequence). This CDR3 is built from 18 residues. Germline trimming cut 5 bases from V and 4 bases from J; bases unmatched to any gene: 14.

Comments on this clone: At one of its ends the junction is not consistent with the germline gene, which may arise from a read error. The chain combines TRBV5-1 with TRBJ1-2; D gene uncertain. The germline CDR1 and CDR2 sequences are SGHRS and YFSETQ. The CDR3 contains 14 residues. The CDR3 DNA is TGCGCCAGCGCATTAAAATCGGTTCGAAAGACCTATGGCTTC. It codes for CASALKSVRKTYGF.